This TCR beta chain was captured in a study of T cell responses to AZD1222 COVID-19 vaccine. Germline loops: CDR1 LGHNA, CDR2 YNFKEQ. The length of the CDR3 is 15 residues. The V and J ends lost 2 bases and 10 bases respectively, with 15 bases between them. Sequencing used immunoSEQ multiplex PCR; TCRdb keeps in-frame clones, though not all of them. This sample has approximately 150,000 clones, with about 90% found just once. The origin of this receptor is an adult who received the AZD1222 COVID-19 vaccine. The sequencing here drew on peripheral blood, taken 28 days after the second AZD1222 dose. The V gene is TRBV4-2, the J gene TRBJ1-6; D unclear. CDR3 nucleotide sequence: TGTGCCAGCAGCCAAACGGGAGGGTTCGGGTCACCCCTCCACTTT. It yields the protein CASSQTGGFGSPLHF.